This T cell receptor (beta chain) was captured by sequencing in a study of blood T cell repertoires in COVID-19 (dated by TCRdb to about 2020). About the study as a whole: Samples from collaborators originated in the United States, Italy and Spain and spanned both the acute and convalescent phases of COVID-19. The samples were drawn from two sources: the first 160 participants of the ongoing ImmuneRACE study, and 1,200 or so subjects contributed by 6 global collaborators. Where HLA class I and class II types were available, the types were taken from metadata supplied by the sample provider, not from assay-based typing. The repertoires were released in a freely available public database intended as a resource for research on the immune response to SARS-CoV-2. The sample metadata nearly always contained a de-identified subject ID, COVID-19 status, age in years and sex. The prospective study material was composed of cDNA or gDNA derived from T cells, B-cell-depleted T cells, or PBMCs. The dataset comprised deeply sampled blood TCRbeta repertoires from subjects exposed to, actively infected with, or recovered from COVID-19. Points the paper makes about the study in general: Clinical and demographic metadata were provided uncurated, with the amount varying by source and participant.

As concerns this clone: Its cognate antigen has yet to be identified. No per-base quality is available; no much larger clone lies one base away.

Whole blood was collected in K2EDTA tubes by collaborating institutions according to the institutions' own protocols. For TCRbeta analysis, collaborators shipped samples as frozen whole blood, isolated PBMCs, or DNA extracted from either of those sample types. CDR3 length: 16 amino acids, cysteine to phenylalanine. Just CDR3 DNA is preserved here, 48 bases in frame from base 1. At the junction V is shortened by 0 bases and J by 1 base, with 9 bases in between. As encoded in the germline V gene (reference sequence), CDR1 is LGHDT while CDR2 is YNNKEL. TCRbeta CDR3 regions were amplified from genomic DNA by means of the immunoSEQ Assay, a bias-controlled multiplex PCR. Under the source paper's analysis protocol: Nucleated cell counts per sample were estimated from amplification of reference gene primers within the assay. Sequence reads were collapsed and filtered to measure the absolute abundance of every unique TCRbeta CDR3 rearrangement. For each sample, productive Simpson clonality was calculated by taking the square root of Simpson's diversity index across productive rearrangements. TCRdb's version of the immuneACCESS table is confined to in-frame rearrangements and falls short of the full clone set. An unresolved V gene accounts for under half of the shortfall where checked; the remainder is of unknown origin. From that table come the V and J calls and clone size; the DNA was used to work out D and trimming. The table for this sample lists 180,000 or so clones; around 80% of them were counted only once. 6.5% to 7% of the sample rests with the top ten.

The V and J segments used are TRBV3-1 (or the pseudogene TRBV3-2) and TRBJ2-2; the D segment cannot be called with confidence. The TCR comes from a human donor with acute or convalescent COVID-19. The donor label of this sample is uncertain. Sequenced input: peripheral blood. The CDR3: CASSQDEEGNTGELFF. The DNA is as follows: TGTGCCAGCAGCCAAGATGAGGAAGGGAACACCGGGGAGCTGTTTTTT.